A single sample gave rise to the 18 T cell receptor beta chains below, sequenced in a study of cytomegalovirus exposure and HLA in healthy donors. A multiplex PCR was run with 60 Vbeta primers and 13 Jbeta primers. Clones were read by immunoSEQ multiplex PCR, and TCRdb kept only the in-frame ones, dropping some. The sample contains approximately 150,000 clones, about 80% of which appear only once. The sequenced sample was PBMCs. The receptors here all came from a woman aged 45 to 65 in good health and CMV-seronegative.

The rearrangement links TRBV5-6 to TRBJ2-4; D might be TRBD2 (6 bases). V lost 1 base, J lost 0 bases, and 8 bases lay in between. CDR3 length: 15 amino acids. Germline lookup yields CDR1 SGHDT and CDR2 YYEEEE. The CDR3 sequence: CASSLRRVAKNIQYF. For the CDR3, the DNA is TGTGCCAGCAGCTTGCGGAGGGTAGCCAAAAACATTCAGTACTTC.

This sequence joins TRBV15 and TRBJ2-5; 10 bases line up with TRBD1. Per germline, CDR1 LNHNV and CDR2 YYDKDF (reference sequence). This CDR3 region has 15 residues. J gave up 1 base and V 4 bases, and 3 bases lay outside the gene matches. The CDR3 loop is CATSTGTGAQETQYF. In DNA form, the CDR3 reads TGTGCCACCAGCACCGGGACAGGGGCCCAAGAGACCCAGTACTTC. The variable domain in full, completed from reference TRBV15 and TRBJ2-5, reads DAMVIQNPRYQVTQFGKPVTLSCSQTLNHNVMYWYQQKSSQAPKLLFHYYDKDFNNEADTPDNFQSRRPNTSFCFLDIRSPGLGDTAMYLCATSTGTGAQETQYFGPGTRLLVL.

This clone occurred once. The chain uses TRBV23-1 and TRBJ1-5, with D possibly TRBD1 on 5 matching bases. TRBV23-1 is an open reading frame, and its role is uncertain. The CDR3 has 15 amino acids. Trimming removed 0 bases at V and 3 bases at J, with 9 bases between. For the CDR3, the DNA is TGCGCCAGCAGTCAATCCAGACAGTTCAATCAGCCCCAGCATTTT. The encoded protein is CASSQSRQFNQPQHF.

V is TRBV30 and J is TRBJ1-1, with 8 bases lining up with TRBD1. The CDR3 spans 14 residues. In germline, CDR1 is GTSNPN, CDR2 SVGIG (reference sequence). The ends lost 3 bases at V and 5 bases at J; junction bases unmatched: 8. This chain's CDR3 is CAWSLGQGYTEAFF. As DNA, the CDR3 is TGTGCCTGGAGCCTAGGACAGGGATATACTGAAGCTTTCTTT.

The DNA of the CDR3 is TGTGCCAGCAGTTTAGCGGGGCCAAATAACTATGGCTACACCTTC. Amino acid sequence: CASSLAGPNNYGYTF. This chain joins TRBV27 and TRBJ1-2; D possibly corresponds to TRBD1 (5 bases). The germline gives CDR1 MNHEY, CDR2 SMNVEV (reference sequence). V lost 2 bases and J 1 base, leaving 11 bases between the germline ends. CDR3 size: 15 residues.

The chain employs TRBV11-2 and TRBJ2-2, with D uncertain. Germline CDR1 is SGHAT and CDR2 is FQNNGV. Trimming took 5 bases from V and 4 from J, leaving 8 bases between them. The CDR3 loop spans 13 amino acids. The CDR3 bases are TGTGCCAGCAGCCCGTATTTCACCGGGGAGCTGTTTTTT. Residues: CASSPYFTGELFF.

V is TRBV7-9 and J is TRBJ1-1; TRBD1 agrees at 9 bases. This CDR3 spans 15 amino acids. J lost 4 bases, V lost 5 bases, and 8 bases had no gene match. Germline CDR1 SEHNR, CDR2 FQNEAQ (reference sequence). CDR3 sequence: CASSLETGGSTEAFF. CDR3 sequence (DNA): TGTGCCAGCAGCCTGGAGACAGGGGGTAGCACTGAAGCTTTCTTT.

The chain joins TRBV28 to TRBJ1-4, with 8 bases that match TRBD1. This CDR3 region has 17 residues. Per the germline V gene, CDR1 is MDHEN and CDR2 is SYDVKM. The V gene end was trimmed by 4 bases and the J gene end by 8 bases; junction bases not matched to a gene: 15. This chain's CDR3 is CASSSPTGEAFLEKLFF. In DNA form, the CDR3 reads TGTGCCAGCAGTTCTCCGACAGGGGAGGCGTTTTTGGAAAAACTGTTTTTT.

V usage is TRBV25-1 and J usage is TRBJ1-3; TRBD1 matches 7 bases. The CDR3 is made up of 16 amino acids. The germline V gene has CDR1 MGHDK and CDR2 SYGVNS. J gave up 1 base and V 4 bases, and 7 bases lay outside the gene matches. The CDR3 region has the DNA TGTGCCAGCAGTGGCGCCCACAGGGGTTCTGGAAACACCATATATTTT. It specifies CASSGAHRGSGNTIYF.

This chain uses TRBV5-1 with TRBJ1-5; D ambiguous. Germline lookup yields CDR1 SGHRS and CDR2 YFSETQ. V was pared by 0 bases and J by 1 base, with 11 bases between. The CDR3 has 16 amino acids. The CDR3 DNA reads as TGCGCCAGCAGCTTGGCTCCGCTCGGGAGCAATCAGCCCCAGCATTTT. It is translated as CASSLAPLGSNQPQHF. Looking up the rest from reference TRBV5-1 and TRBJ1-5 gives the full variable domain: KAGVTQTPRYLIKTRGQQVTLSCSPISGHRSVSWYQQTPGQGLQFLFEYFSETQRNKGNFPGRFSGRQFSNSRSEMNVSTLELGDSALYLCASSLAPLGSNQPQHFGDGTRLSIL.

A few counts support this clone. This rearrangement joins TRBV19 to TRBJ1-3; D call uncertain. Germline CDR1 is LNHDA and CDR2 is SQIVND (reference sequence). V was shortened by 2 bases and J by 0 bases, with 5 bases between the two germline ends. This CDR3 has 14 residues. The CDR3 bases are TGTGCCAGTAGTATACTTCCCTCTGGAAACACCATATATTTT. The encoded protein is CASSILPSGNTIYF.

The rearrangement links TRBV7-2 to TRBJ1-6; unclear D gene. Trimming removed 1 base from V and 0 bases from J, with 4 bases in between. The CDR3 has 15 residues. Per germline, CDR1 SGHTA and CDR2 FQGNSA. The CDR3 is CASSLESSYNSPLHF. The CDR3 nucleotides read TGTGCCAGCAGCTTAGAGAGCTCCTATAATTCACCCCTCCACTTT.

This clone was detected once. The V and J genes are TRBV27 and TRBJ2-1, with 9 bases that match TRBD2. Germline CDR1 is MNHEY and CDR2 is SMNVEV (reference sequence). There are 15 residues in the CDR3. The V and J ends lost 6 bases and 7 bases, in that order; junction bases with no gene match: 10. The CDR3 sequence: CASSFLGGGANEQFF. CDR3 in DNA: TGTGCCAGCAGCTTCCTTGGCGGGGGGGCTAATGAGCAGTTCTTC.

The V and J genes are TRBV6-5 and TRBJ2-3, with 8 bases aligning to TRBD1. Trimming took 2 bases from V and 2 from J; bases not matched to a gene: 6. This CDR3 contains 16 residues. Germline V lookup: CDR1 MNHEY, CDR2 SVGAGI. CDR3 nucleotides: TGTGCCAGCAGTTACACCCGACAGGGGAACACAGATACGCAGTATTTT. This sequence encodes CASSYTRQGNTDTQYF.

J is TRBJ2-5 and V is TRBV4-1; D not resolved. The V gene's germline CDR1 is MGHRA and CDR2 YSYEKL. This CDR3 is 15 amino acids long. Trimming cost V 0 bases and J 2 bases, with 10 bases left between them. CDR3 protein: CASSQERHVQETQYF. The CDR3 DNA reads as TGCGCCAGCAGCCAAGAACGACACGTACAAGAGACCCAGTACTTC.

V and J are TRBV11-3 and TRBJ2-2; no reliable D call. Trimming shortened V by 2 bases and J by 4 bases, and 8 bases separated the two germline ends. CDR1 is SGHNT and CDR2 is YENEEA in the germline V gene. CDR3 length: 14 residues. The CDR3 loop is CASSLTASTGELFF. The CDR3 bases are TGTGCCAGCAGCTTAACCGCGAGCACCGGGGAGCTGTTTTTT. Using reference TRBV11-3 and TRBJ2-2 for the parts outside the CDR3, the full variable domain is EAGVVQSPRYKIIEKKQPVAFWCNPISGHNTLYWYLQNLGQGPELLIRYENEEAVDDSQLPKDRFSAERLKGVDSTLKIQPAELGDSAVYLCASSLTASTGELFFGEGSRLTVL.

The rearrangement links TRBV7-2 to TRBJ1-2, with no clear D. This CDR3 comprises 17 residues. Germline loops: CDR1 SGHTA, CDR2 FQGNSA. V lost 3 bases and J 10 bases, leaving 27 bases between the germline ends. The CDR3 sequence: CASSFPSFGEGKDDYTF. The CDR3 nucleotides read TGTGCCAGCAGCTTCCCGTCCTTTGGCGAGGGAAAGGATGACTACACCTTC.

This clone showed up just once. This chain links TRBV5-8 with TRBJ2-2, with D tentatively TRBD2 (5 bases). CDR3 length equals 16 residues. The V end was cut by 4 bases, the J end by 4 bases, with 17 bases between. Germline CDR1 and CDR2: SGHTS and YDEGEE. CDR3 loop: CASSTGRKRGTGELFF. The CDR3 DNA sequence: TGTGCCAGCAGCACCGGGCGCAAACGGGGCACCGGGGAGCTGTTTTTT.